The clone carrying this T cell receptor beta chain was seen a few times. What it binds is not known. Sequencing used immunoSEQ multiplex PCR; TCRdb keeps in-frame clones, though not all of them. The repertoire consists of 120,000 to 150,000 clones, with less than 90% occurring once and the leading ten covering less than 20%. These data come from a study of radiation and T cells in renal cell carcinoma. The study's findings and limits: Top tumor clonotypes rose in blood 2 weeks post-radiation, then contracted.

V lost 0 bases to trimming and J lost 2 bases, with 8 bases between them. There are 14 residues in the CDR3. Germline CDR1 WNHNN, CDR2 SYGVQD (reference sequence). The time point is: blood 4 weeks post-SBRT, at nephrectomy. The treatment here: 15 Gy SBRT to primary tumor, nephrectomy 4 weeks later. Nephrectomy followed 15 Gy stereotactic body radiation by 4 weeks. Clear cell pathology was present in this patient's renal cell carcinoma. The rearrangement links TRBV10-1 to TRBJ2-7, with unresolved D. This clonotype was sampled from a woman between 45 and 60 years old with renal cell carcinoma. Specimen: blood, collected from a patient whose treatment included radiotherapy and nephrectomy. This chain's CDR3 is CASSESGSTYEQYF. DNA for the CDR3: TGCGCCAGCAGTGAGTCGGGCAGCACCTACGAGCAGTACTTC.